Listed below are T cell receptor beta chains from one sample, sequenced in a study of T-cell reconstitution after alpha-beta-depleted transplantation in children. MiXCR, applied by TCRdb to the PCR reads, yields one record per CDR3 protein. The sample includes approximately 800,000 distinct CDR3 sequences, approximately 15% of them seen just once. The specimen comprised PBMCs, mostly from graft donor cells, sampled 360 days after TCRalphabeta/CD19-depleted stem cell transplant. The origin of the receptors is a male patient between 5 and 17 years old who had a stem cell transplant for acute lymphoblastic leukemia, so the T cells may come from the graft donor. CDR3s include the opening cysteine and the closing phenylalanine or tryptophan. The D gene is left open where the match is weak. Only some rows state a clone size, as once, few, many or a class for expanded clones.

D,J,V,size,DNA,CDR3
TRBD2,TRBJ2-7,TRBV12-3/TRBV12-4,-,TGTGCCAGCAGTTTAGCGCCTCTAGCGGGAGGGTGGTACGAGCAGTACTTC,CASSLAPLAGGWYEQYF
TRBD1,TRBJ2-7,TRBV7-9,-,TGTGCCAGCAGCCCCCGGGACAGGGTGGACTCCTACGAGCAGTACTTC,CASSPRDRVDSYEQYF
-,TRBJ2-3,TRBV10-3,-,TGTGCCATCAGTGAGTCCCCAGATACGCAGTATTTT,CAISESPDTQYF
TRBD1,TRBJ2-7,TRBV5-6,once,TGTGCCAGCAGCTTGGTACAATTCTTCGGGACAGTTTCCTACGAGCAGTACTTC,CASSLVQFFGTVSYEQYF
-,TRBJ2-3,TRBV5-1,-,TGCGCCAGCAGCTTCTCCACAGGGATTAACACAGATACGCAGTATTTT,CASSFSTGINTDTQYF
TRBD2,TRBJ2-5,TRBV20-1,-,TGCAGTGCTCAGTCTAGCGGGAGGGGAGAGACCCAGTACTTC,CSAQSSGRGETQYF
TRBD2,TRBJ2-1,TRBV6-5,-,TGTGCCAGCAGTCACCGGCGGGAGAGCTCCAATGAGCAGTTCTTC,CASSHRRESSNEQFF
-,TRBJ2-1,TRBV9,-,TGTGCCAGCAGCGTAGGCCCATCCCAGCATTATGAGCAGTTCTTC,CASSVGPSQHYEQFF
-,TRBJ1-5,TRBV28,-,TGTGCCAGCAGTTTACACGGAATCAAGCCGGTTGCGCATTTT,CASSLHGIKPVAHF
-,TRBJ1-3,TRBV7-9,-,TGTGCCAGCAGCTTGTACGAGGGGTCTGGAAACACCATATATTTT,CASSLYEGSGNTIYF
-,TRBJ2-7,TRBV6-6,few,TGTGCCAGCAGTCACCAGCGTGTCCAGTACTTC,CASSHQRVQYF
-,TRBJ1-4,TRBV5-1,few,TGCGCCAGCAGCGCCCGGGCCCTAGTGGGTGAAAAACTGTTTTTT,CASSARALVGEKLFF
-,TRBJ2-2,TRBV4-1,few,TGCGCCAGCAGCCAAGGACTTCCCCCGCCCGGGGAGCTGTTTTTT,CASSQGLPPPGELFF
-,TRBJ2-6,TRBV19,-,TGTGCCAGTAGTACCGGGACAACAGGGGCCAACGTCCTGACTTTC,CASSTGTTGANVLTF
TRBD2,TRBJ2-3,TRBV7-3,-,TGTGCCAGCAGCTCCAGCGGGGGAGATACGCAGTATTTT,CASSSSGGDTQYF
-,TRBJ1-2,TRBV12-3/TRBV12-4,-,TGTGCCAGCAGTGCGCTGGGGGCACGGGGCTATGGCTACACCTTC,CASSALGARGYGYTF
TRBD2,TRBJ2-5,TRBV12-3/TRBV12-4,few,TGTGCCAGCAGTCCTAACGGACTAGCGGGAGAAACCCAGTACTTC,CASSPNGLAGETQYF
TRBD1,TRBJ2-7,TRBV5-6,few,TGTGCCAGCAGCGCCGGACAGGGGCACTCCTACGAGCAGTACTTC,CASSAGQGHSYEQYF
-,TRBJ2-7,TRBV12-3/TRBV12-4,many,TGTGCCAGCAGCCTCCGGTCCCACACCTCCTACGAGCAGTACTTC,CASSLRSHTSYEQYF
-,TRBJ1-2,TRBV6-5,few,TGTGCCAGCAGTTACGTTTCAGGGAACTATGGCTACACCTTC,CASSYVSGNYGYTF
-,TRBJ2-2,TRBV5-1,-,TGCGCCAGCAGCCCACCTATCACCGGGGAGCTGTTTTTT,CASSPPITGELFF
TRBD2,TRBJ2-7,TRBV12-3/TRBV12-4,many,TGTGCCAGCAGTCCCCTCTCTCCTAGCGGCTCGTACCACGAGCAGTACTTC,CASSPLSPSGSYHEQYF
-,TRBJ2-1,TRBV7-9,-,TGTGCCAGCAGCTTAGGAGGGTCCGTGAGTGAGCAGTTCTTC,CASSLGGSVSEQFF
-,TRBJ2-1,TRBV20-1,-,TGCAGTGCTAGAAACGAGCTCGGGAACCTTGAGCAGTTCTTC,CSARNELGNLEQFF
-,TRBJ2-1,TRBV9,few,TGTGCCAGCAGCGTACGCTCCGGTTCGGAGGACAATGAGCAGTTCTTC,CASSVRSGSEDNEQFF
-,TRBJ2-5,TRBV7-3,-,TGTGCCAGCAGCTTATCGGTTTGGGGGTCCCAGTACTTC,CASSLSVWGSQYF
-,TRBJ1-1,TRBV3-1,-,TGTGCCAGCAGCCAAGTCAGCACTGAAGCTTTCTTT,CASSQVSTEAFF
TRBD2,TRBJ2-3,TRBV10-3,-,TGTGCCATCGGAACTAGCGGGAGGGTAGATACGCAGTATTTT,CAIGTSGRVDTQYF
-,TRBJ1-3,TRBV18,-,TGTGCCAGCTCACCGTCGGGTTACCCTGGAAACACCATATATTTT,CASSPSGYPGNTIYF
-,TRBJ2-1,TRBV21-1,few,TGTGCCAGCAGCAAAAGGACAGCCCCCTACAATGAGCAGTTCTTC,CASSKRTAPYNEQFF
-,TRBJ2-2,TRBV7-9,many,TGTGCCAGCAGCTTAGGAGGGAGGTCCACCGGGGAGCTGTTTTTT,CASSLGGRSTGELFF
-,TRBJ2-7,TRBV29-1,few,TGCAGCGTCCGAGGACTGTACACCTACGAGCAGTACTTC,CSVRGLYTYEQYF
-,TRBJ2-2,TRBV18,-,TGTGCCAGCTCACCGGGGAGTAGGAACACCGGGGAGCTGTTTTTT,CASSPGSRNTGELFF
-,TRBJ2-2,TRBV3-1,-,TGTGCCAGCAGCCCTCTAGCGGGCCTCAGGGGGACCGGGGAGCTGTTTTTT,CASSPLAGLRGTGELFF
-,TRBJ1-1,TRBV5-1,-,TGCGCCAGCAGCTTGGGTCCTCCCTGGAACACTGAAGCTTTCTTT,CASSLGPPWNTEAFF
TRBD1,TRBJ2-3,TRBV10-3,-,TGTGCCATCAGACTACAGGGGGCTTCCACAGATACGCAGTATTTT,CAIRLQGASTDTQYF
TRBD2,TRBJ2-1,TRBV29-1,few,TGCAGCGTTGATGCGGGAGACGGCAATGAGCAGTTCTTC,CSVDAGDGNEQFF
TRBD1,TRBJ2-7,TRBV24-1,few,TGTGCCACCAGTGATTTTCCCCGACGACAGGGGATCTCCTACGAGCAGTACTTC,CATSDFPRRQGISYEQYF
-,TRBJ1-2,TRBV4-1,once,TGCGCCAGCAGCCAAGGAGGGGTGGGCGGCTACACCTTC,CASSQGGVGGYTF
-,TRBJ1-1,TRBV5-1,-,TGCGCCAGCAGCTTGGAGTCGAAAGGGGACACTGAAGCTTTCTTT,CASSLESKGDTEAFF
-,TRBJ2-5,TRBV7-7,-,TGTGCCAGCAGCTTGGGGGTTACCAGGGAGGAGACCCAGTACTTC,CASSLGVTREETQYF
-,TRBJ1-1,TRBV19,few,TGTGCCAGTAGTATAGATCTGGGGCGGAACACTGAAGCTTTCTTT,CASSIDLGRNTEAFF